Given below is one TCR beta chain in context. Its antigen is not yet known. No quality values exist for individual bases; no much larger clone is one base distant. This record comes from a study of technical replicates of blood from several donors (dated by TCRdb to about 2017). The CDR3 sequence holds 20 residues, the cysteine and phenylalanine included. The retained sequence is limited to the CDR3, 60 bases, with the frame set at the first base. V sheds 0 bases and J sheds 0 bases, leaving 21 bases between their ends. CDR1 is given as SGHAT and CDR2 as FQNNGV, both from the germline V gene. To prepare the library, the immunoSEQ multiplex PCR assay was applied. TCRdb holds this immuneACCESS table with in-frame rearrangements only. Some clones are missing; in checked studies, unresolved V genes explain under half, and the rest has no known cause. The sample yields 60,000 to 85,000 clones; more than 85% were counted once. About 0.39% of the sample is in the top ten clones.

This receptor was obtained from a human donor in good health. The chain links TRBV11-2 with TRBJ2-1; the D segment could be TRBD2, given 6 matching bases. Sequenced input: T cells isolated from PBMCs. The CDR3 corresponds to CASSLDRWRGIDSSYNEQFF. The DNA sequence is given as TGTGCCAGCAGCTTAGATCGATGGCGCGGGATCGATTCCTCCTACAATGAGCAGTTCTTC.